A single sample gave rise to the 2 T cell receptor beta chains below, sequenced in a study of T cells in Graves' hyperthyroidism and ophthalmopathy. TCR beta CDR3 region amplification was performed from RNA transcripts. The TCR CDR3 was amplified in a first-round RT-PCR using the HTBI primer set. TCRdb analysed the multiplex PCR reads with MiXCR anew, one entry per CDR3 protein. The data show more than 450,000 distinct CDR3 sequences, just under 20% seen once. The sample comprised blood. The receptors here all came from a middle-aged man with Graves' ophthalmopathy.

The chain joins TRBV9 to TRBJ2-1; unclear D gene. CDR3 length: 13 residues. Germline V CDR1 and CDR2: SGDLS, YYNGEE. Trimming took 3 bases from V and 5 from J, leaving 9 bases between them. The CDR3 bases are TGTGCCAGCAGCGGATTTCTAGACAATGAGCAGTTCTTC. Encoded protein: CASSGFLDNEQFF.

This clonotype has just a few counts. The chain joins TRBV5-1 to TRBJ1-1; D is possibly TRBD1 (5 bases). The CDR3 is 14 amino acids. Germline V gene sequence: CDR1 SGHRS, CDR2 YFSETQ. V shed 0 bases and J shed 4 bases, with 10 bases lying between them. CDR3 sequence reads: CASSLEEGRTEAFF. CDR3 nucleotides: TGCGCCAGCAGCTTGGAGGAGGGGCGCACTGAAGCTTTCTTT.